A single sample gave rise to the 27 T cell receptor beta chains below, sequenced in a study of control samples from healthy donors and cancer patients. Assay: immunoSEQ multiplex PCR; the TCRdb copy retains only in-frame clones and omits some. Found here are around 64,000 clones, more than 70% of them singletons; the top ten hold roughly 6%. Specimen: PBMCs. These receptors originate from a man aged 55-75 years with colorectal cancer.

This chain uses TRBV28 with TRBJ1-2, with D uncertain. The length of the CDR3 is 12 residues. Germline CDR1 MDHEN, CDR2 SYDVKM. The germline V and J ends were trimmed by 5 bases and 5 bases, with 9 bases remaining between them. The CDR3 reads CASSITGYGYTF. The CDR3 DNA is TGTGCCAGCAGTATCACGGGATATGGCTACACCTTC.

This sequence joins TRBV11-2 and TRBJ2-3; no clear D gene. The germline V and J ends were trimmed by 6 bases and 0 bases, with 13 bases remaining between them. CDR1 is SGHAT, CDR2 FQNNGV, per germline. CDR3 length: 15 amino acids. The CDR3 DNA reads as TGTGCCAGCAGACGCGAGGCAGCGAGCACAGATACGCAGTATTTT. This codes for CASRREAASTDTQYF. Based on the CDR3 plus reference TRBV11-2 and TRBJ2-3, the full variable domain is EAGVAQSPRYKIIEKRQSVAFWCNPISGHATLYWYQQILGQGPKLLIQFQNNGVVDDSQLPKDRFSAERLKGVDSTLKIQPAKLEDSAVYLCASRREAASTDTQYFGPGTRLTVL.

The chain couples TRBV7-9 to TRBJ1-4; maybe TRBD1 (5 bases). CDR3 length: 15 amino acids. The germline V and J ends were trimmed by 3 bases and 6 bases, with 14 bases remaining between them. Germline values: CDR1 SEHNR, CDR2 FQNEAQ (reference sequence). CDR3 DNA: TGTGCCAGCAGCTTCGGTGACAGAGATGATGAAAAACTGTTTTTT. Its translation: CASSFGDRDDEKLFF.

This clone occurred once. J is TRBJ2-5 and V is TRBV13, with D perhaps assigned TRBD1 or TRBD2 (6 bases each). CDR3 length: 15 residues. V dropped 5 bases and J dropped 1 base, with 14 bases sitting between them. Germline lookup yields CDR1 PRHDT and CDR2 FYEKMQ (reference sequence). CDR3 DNA: TGTGCCAGCAGCCGCGGAGGGGGTACCCAAGAGACCCAGTACTTC. Protein: CASSRGGGTQETQYF.

This chain uses TRBV5-8 with TRBJ2-6, with 7 bases matching TRBD1. The germline V gene encodes CDR1 SGHTS and CDR2 YDEGEE. V shed 4 bases, J shed 0 bases, and the junction held 13 bases outside the gene matches. The CDR3 extends over 19 amino acids. Here the CDR3 reads CASSTGQASGSSGANVLTF. The CDR3 nucleotides read TGTGCCAGCAGCACCGGACAGGCGAGCGGAAGCTCTGGGGCCAACGTCCTGACTTTC.

The rearrangement uses TRBV4-3 and TRBJ2-7; TRBD2 is a possible D gene (6 bases). Germline V gene lookup returns CDR1 LGHNA and CDR2 YSLEER. CDR3 length equals 16 residues. The ends were cut back, 0 bases at V and 0 bases at J, with 12 bases in the middle. DNA of the CDR3: TGCGCCAGCAGCCAAGATGCAGCGGGTCCCTCCTACGAGCAGTACTTC. Translated, it gives CASSQDAAGPSYEQYF.

There are a few counts of this clone. Written as DNA, the CDR3 is TGTGCCACCAGCAGAGATCTTTTGAATTATGGCTACACCTTC. This codes for CATSRDLLNYGYTF. The chain employs TRBV15 and TRBJ1-2; no clear D. The germline CDR1 and CDR2 sequences are LNHNV and YYDKDF (reference sequence). V shed 0 bases and J shed 5 bases, with 10 bases lying between them. This CDR3 contains 14 residues.

CDR3 bases: TGTGCCAGCAGCTTAGACTCACAGGGGACCTATGGCTACACCTTC. The encoded protein is CASSLDSQGTYGYTF. This chain joins TRBV7-9 and TRBJ1-2, with 7 bases aligning to TRBD1. Per germline, CDR1 SEHNR and CDR2 FQNEAQ (reference sequence). CDR3 length: 15 amino acids. Trimming removed 1 base from V and 4 bases from J; junction bases left unmatched: 6.

V gene TRBV28 combines with J gene TRBJ2-5; D unclear. V gave up 3 bases and J gave up 3 bases, with 8 bases separating them. Germline lookup yields CDR1 MDHEN and CDR2 SYDVKM. The CDR3 totals 13 residues. Written as DNA, the CDR3 is TGTGCCAGCAGTTTGGGCAGCGAAGAGACCCAGTACTTC. Residues: CASSLGSEETQYF.

The chain employs TRBV6-5 and TRBJ1-1; D possibly corresponds to TRBD1 (6 bases). The CDR3 is 12 amino acids. Trimming shortened V by 6 bases and J by 3 bases, and 8 bases separated the two germline ends. Germline V gene sequence: CDR1 MNHEY, CDR2 SVGAGI. CDR3 DNA: TGTGCCAGCAGGGAGGGGGACACTGAAGCTTTCTTT. This translates into CASREGDTEAFF.

V is TRBV7-9 and J is TRBJ2-5; D unclear. V shed 5 bases and J shed 0 bases, with 13 bases lying between them. CDR3 length: 15 residues. In germline, CDR1 is SEHNR, CDR2 FQNEAQ (reference sequence). This CDR3 reads CASSPRDWHQETQYF. Here the CDR3 DNA reads TGTGCCAGCAGCCCTAGAGACTGGCACCAAGAGACCCAGTACTTC.

J is TRBJ2-2 and V is TRBV6-5; D might be TRBD1 or TRBD2, each matching 5 bases. The CDR3 has 15 amino acids. The germline gives CDR1 MNHEY, CDR2 SVGAGI. CDR3 DNA sequence: TGTGCGACCAAGCGGAACCCCAGGGCCACCGGGGAGCTGTTTTTT. Amino acid sequence: CATKRNPRATGELFF.

The V call is TRBV7-9, the J call TRBJ2-3; D may be TRBD1 (6 bases). The CDR3 totals 13 residues. Germline V gene lookup returns CDR1 SEHNR and CDR2 FQNEAQ (reference sequence). V dropped 5 bases and J dropped 6 bases, with 12 bases sitting between them. The CDR3 protein is CASSPGTTDTQYF. The DNA of the CDR3 is TGTGCCAGCAGCCCGGGGACAACGGATACGCAGTATTTT.

This clone was recorded once. This sequence joins TRBV10-1 and TRBJ1-1; TRBD1 matches 9 bases. The V gene end was trimmed by 6 bases and the J gene end by 8 bases; junction bases not matched to a gene: 7. This CDR3 has 13 amino acids. Germline V gene lookup returns CDR1 WNHNN and CDR2 SYGVQD (reference sequence). The CDR3 sequence: CASRKGQGGEAFF. The CDR3 bases are TGCGCCAGCAGGAAGGGACAGGGAGGAGAAGCTTTCTTT.

The chain uses TRBV7-2 and TRBJ2-1, with 8 bases lining up with TRBD2. Per the germline V gene, CDR1 is SGHTA and CDR2 is FQGNSA. CDR3 length equals 14 residues. With V trimmed by 7 bases and J by 8 bases, 10 bases remained unmatched. As DNA, the CDR3 is TGTGCCAGCACTACGACGGGGGGGCCATATGAGCAGTTCTTC. It encodes CASTTTGGPYEQFF. Together with reference TRBV7-2 and TRBJ2-1, the CDR3 gives the full variable domain: GAGVSQSPSNKVTEKGKDVELRCDPISGHTALYWYRQSLGQGLEFLIYFQGNSAPDKSGLPSDRFSAERTGGSVSTLTIQRTQQEDSAVYLCASTTTGGPYEQFFGPGTRLTVL.

This clone is judged medium-sized (0.01 to 0.1%). The same CDR3 can be traced to other DNA sequences in this sample. The CDR3 region has the DNA TGTGCCAGCAGCTTAGCAGGGTTTGGTTATGGCTACACCTTC. Protein sequence: CASSLAGFGYGYTF. The chain has TRBV7-9 and TRBJ1-2; no clear D. The CDR3 sequence is 14 residues long. Germline CDR1 reads SEHNR; CDR2 reads FQNEAQ (reference sequence). Trimming removed 0 bases at V and 5 bases at J, with 10 bases between.

This clone was seen a single time. The rearrangement links TRBV11-3 to TRBJ2-5; no firm D call. CDR1 is SGHNT, CDR2 YENEEA, per germline. V was cut by 3 bases and J by 0 bases, with 5 bases left in between. The CDR3 consists of 13 residues. This CDR3 is CASSFPNQETQYF. As DNA, the CDR3 is TGTGCCAGCAGCTTCCCCAACCAAGAGACCCAGTACTTC.

The J gene is TRBJ1-2, the V gene TRBV18, with a possible D match to TRBD1 (6 bases). V shed 3 bases and J shed 8 bases, with 10 bases lying between them. Looked up from germline, CDR1 is KGHSH and CDR2 is LQKENI. The CDR3 length is 12 residues. The CDR3 DNA sequence: TGTGCCAGCTCACCCGGGACATCCGGCTACACCTTC. It encodes CASSPGTSGYTF.

V and J are TRBV6-2 or TRBV6-3 and TRBJ2-5, with TRBD1 matching 9 bases. There are 18 residues in the CDR3. Germline CDR1 MNHEY, CDR2 SVGEGT. J gave up 1 base and V 2 bases, and 11 bases lay outside the gene matches. The CDR3: CASSYRRFGTGLQETQYF. CDR3 DNA sequence: TGTGCCAGCAGTTACCGGAGGTTCGGGACAGGGCTCCAAGAGACCCAGTACTTC.

The chain employs TRBV5-5 and TRBJ2-7; no clear D gene. V lost 7 bases and J 5 bases, leaving 16 bases between the germline ends. Germline V gene sequence: CDR1 SGHKS, CDR2 YYEKEE (reference sequence). The CDR3 loop spans 13 amino acids. CDR3 protein: CASPWYRANEQYF. In nucleotides, the CDR3 is TGTGCCAGCCCTTGGTACCGGGCCAACGAGCAGTACTTC.

This clone has only one observation. This chain links TRBV7-2 with TRBJ2-5, with no clear D. This CDR3 is built from 17 residues. Trimming pared 1 base from V and 1 base from J, leaving 16 bases between. Germline V gives CDR1 SGHTA, CDR2 FQGNSA. CDR3 in DNA: TGTGCCAGCAGCTTAGTGGGGTTACCGGGCCCCCAAGAGACCCAGTACTTC. Its translation is CASSLVGLPGPQETQYF.

The CDR3 bases are TGCGCCAGCAGCCAAGGGGCTCCCAACACCGGGGAGCTGTTTTTT. The encoded protein is CASSQGAPNTGELFF. The rearrangement uses TRBV4-1 and TRBJ2-2; D unresolved. CDR1 MGHRA and CDR2 YSYEKL come from the germline V gene. CDR3 length equals 15 residues. The germline V and J ends were trimmed by 1 base and 2 bases, with 8 bases remaining between them.

The chain employs TRBV29-1 and TRBJ1-2; D not certain. The V and J ends lost 6 bases and 10 bases respectively, with 21 bases between them. The germline gives CDR1 SQVTM, CDR2 ANQGSEA. This CDR3 contains 13 residues. The CDR3 protein is CSVRAGNRAPYTF. CDR3 nucleotides: TGCAGCGTGAGGGCGGGGAATCGGGCTCCCTACACCTTC.

With respect to this clone: Its ends do not fully match the called genes, so a read error is possible. The chain is built from TRBV11-3 and TRBJ2-6; 7 nucleotides match TRBD2. The CDR3 runs to 19 residues. Looked up from germline, CDR1 is SGHNT and CDR2 is YENEEA. The CDR3 sequence: CASSLGSRGRGSRANVLTF. The CDR3 DNA reads as TGTGCCAGCAGCTTAGGGTCCCGAGGGAGGGGCTCTAGGGCCAACGTCCTGACTTTC.

The chain carries TRBV6-1 and TRBJ2-4; D gene uncertain. Germline CDR1 is MNHNS and CDR2 is SASEGT. This CDR3 has 16 amino acids. Deletions cut 3 bases from V and 0 bases from J, with 12 bases between. CDR3 residues: CASSDISALAKNIQYF. The DNA for the CDR3 is TGTGCCAGCAGTGACATATCAGCCCTAGCCAAAAACATTCAGTACTTC.

The V gene is TRBV28, the J gene TRBJ1-2, with 12 positions matching TRBD1. V lost 2 bases and J lost 7; bases outside the gene matches: 5. CDR3 length: 15 amino acids. Germline V gene lookup returns CDR1 MDHEN and CDR2 SYDVKM. CDR3 loop: CASSLGGTGGRGYTF. CDR3 coding DNA: TGTGCCAGCAGTTTAGGTGGGACAGGGGGCCGTGGCTACACCTTC.

The chain couples TRBV7-6 to TRBJ2-1, with 15 bases aligning to TRBD2. The CDR3 contains 16 residues. Germline V gene lookup returns CDR1 SGHVS and CDR2 FNYEAQ. The V gene end was trimmed by 5 bases and the J gene end by 9 bases; junction bases not matched to a gene: 8. CDR3 nucleotides: TGTGCCAGCAGCCCAGGGGGACTAGCGGGGGGTAGTGAGCAGTTCTTC. It codes for CASSPGGLAGGSEQFF.